These 5 T cell receptor beta chains were sequenced from one sample in a study of shared clonotypes between healthy human individuals. The naive CD8 subset, CD45RO-negative cells positively selected for CCR7, excluded terminally differentiated effector memory CD45RA+ cells. Repertoires were generated with immunoSEQ multiplex PCR, while TCRdb's copy carries only in-frame clones and drops some. The sample has approximately 2,200,000 clones; just over 90% are singletons. The material sequenced was naive CD8+ T cells from PBMCs. These receptors all stem from a man younger than 35 in good health. Some clones in this sample may be carry-over from other donors' samples.

This clone was seen only once. This rearrangement joins TRBV4-1 to TRBJ2-1; perhaps TRBD2 as D (7 bases). This CDR3 has 15 residues. Germline lookup yields CDR1 MGHRA and CDR2 YSYEKL. Deletions cut 0 bases from V and 9 bases from J, with 15 bases between. CDR3 region: CASSQEPVGGGEQFF. CDR3 DNA sequence: TGCGCCAGCAGCCAAGAACCCGTAGGGGGGGGTGAGCAGTTCTTC.

This chain links TRBV11-2 with TRBJ2-4; 9 nucleotides line up with TRBD1. CDR1 and CDR2 from the germline V gene are SGHAT and FQNNGV. The CDR3 is 18 residues long. The V gene end was trimmed by 3 bases and the J gene end by 0 bases; junction bases not matched to a gene: 9. The CDR3 sequence is CASSLGQGGGLAKNIQYF. As DNA, the CDR3 is TGTGCCAGCAGCTTGGGACAGGGTGGGGGGCTAGCCAAAAACATTCAGTACTTC.

This chain joins TRBV27 and TRBJ2-1, with D perhaps matching TRBD1 (6 bases). Trimming pared 2 bases from V and 7 bases from J, leaving 15 bases between. The length of the CDR3 is 15 residues. Germline V gene data show CDR1 as MNHEY and CDR2 as SMNVEV (reference sequence). CDR3: CASSLVGHLWNEQFF. The CDR3 region has the DNA TGTGCCAGCAGTTTAGTGGGACACCTGTGGAATGAGCAGTTCTTC.

The genes are TRBV29-1 and TRBJ2-7; TRBD2 agrees at 10 bases. This CDR3 region has 17 residues. J was trimmed by 1 base and V by 4 bases; bases with no gene match: 13. Germline CDR1 is SQVTM and CDR2 is ANQGSEA. CDR3 region: CSVVGLAGVGLSYEQYF. The DNA of the CDR3 is TGCAGCGTTGTTGGTCTAGCGGGAGTCGGGCTGTCCTACGAGCAGTACTTC.

This clone was detected only once. V is TRBV7-9 and J is TRBJ2-1, with 13 bases that match TRBD2. Trimming cost V 4 bases and J 9 bases; bases outside gene matches: 6. In germline, CDR1 is SEHNR, CDR2 FQNEAQ (reference sequence). This CDR3 is 15 amino acids long. The CDR3 region is CASSYGLAGAVEQFF. CDR3 DNA: TGTGCCAGCAGCTATGGACTAGCGGGAGCCGTTGAGCAGTTCTTC.